Following are 9 T cell receptor beta chains from one sample sequenced in a study of shared clonotypes between healthy human individuals (dated by TCRdb to between 2020 and 2021). Libraries were built with the immunoSEQ multiplex PCR assay. TCRdb retrieved this table from immuneACCESS and kept in-frame rearrangements only. Not all clones are present; in checked studies, unresolved V genes account for under half, and no reason is known for the remainder. The sample table shows more than 2 million clones, and roughly 96% are seen once. Roughly 0.13% of the sample is held by the ten biggest clonotypes. The specimen sequenced was naive CD4+ T cells sorted from blood. The sample's cell subset or site, from its label and the paper: CD45RA+ positively selected. The receptors were gathered from a man aged 18 to 35 in good health.

This rearrangement joins TRBV28 to TRBJ2-3; D is unresolved. V was clipped by 10 bases and J by 5 bases, with 4 bases between them. Germline V lookup: CDR1 MDHEN, CDR2 SYDVKM. The CDR3 loop spans 9 amino acids. In DNA, the CDR3 is TGTGCCACCGGAGATACGCAGTATTTT. It encodes CATGDTQYF.

Concerning this clone: The same CDR3 can be traced to other DNA sequences in this sample. The V call is TRBV29-1, the J call TRBJ2-5; possible D gene TRBD2, 6 bases. V lost 1 base, J lost 4 bases, and 13 bases lay in between. This CDR3 spans 14 amino acids. Germline V gene data show CDR1 as SQVTM and CDR2 as ANQGSEA. The CDR3 DNA is TGCAGCGTTGAAGGTCGGCTAGCGAGAGAGACCCAGTACTTC. It yields the protein CSVEGRLARETQYF.

V and J are TRBV15 and TRBJ1-3; 7 bases line up with TRBD1. There are 16 residues in the CDR3. The V gene end was trimmed by 4 bases and the J gene end by 2 bases; junction bases not matched to a gene: 8. The germline V gene has CDR1 LNHNV and CDR2 YYDKDF (reference sequence). The CDR3 DNA reads as TGTGCCACCAGCAAACTCACCGGGACAGCTGGAAACACCATATATTTT. Its translation: CATSKLTGTAGNTIYF.

The J gene is TRBJ2-3, the V gene TRBV5-1; a weak D match, TRBD2 (5 bases). CDR1 SGHRS and CDR2 YFSETQ come from the germline V gene. V dropped 0 bases and J dropped 0 bases, with 11 bases sitting between them. The CDR3 consists of 16 residues. In DNA, the CDR3 is TGCGCCAGCAGCTTGGATCCCGGGGTGAGCACAGATACGCAGTATTTT. Residues: CASSLDPGVSTDTQYF.

The gene calls are TRBV19 and TRBJ1-1; no clear D gene. Germline CDR1 is LNHDA and CDR2 is SQIVND (reference sequence). Trimming took off 7 bases at V and 1 base at J, with 16 bases between the two ends. CDR3 size: 15 residues. CDR3 DNA sequence: TGTGCCAGTAAGAGGGTCTTAATTCAGAACACTGAAGCTTTCTTT. Its protein is CASKRVLIQNTEAFF.

About this clone itself: The same CDR3 also results from other DNA sequences found in this sample. The chain uses TRBV2 and TRBJ1-5; D perhaps matches TRBD1 (5 bases). The ends were cut back, 3 bases at V and 0 bases at J, with 9 bases in the middle. In germline, CDR1 is SNHLY, CDR2 FYNNEI. The CDR3 length is 15 residues. In DNA, the CDR3 is TGTGCCAGCAGTGAGGGGCAGTATAGCAATCAGCCCCAGCATTTT. It specifies CASSEGQYSNQPQHF.

This clone occurred once. The gene calls are TRBV6-1 and TRBJ1-5; 7 bases agree with TRBD1. The ends lost 1 base at V and 5 bases at J; junction bases unmatched: 2. CDR3 length equals 14 residues. Germline assignment: CDR1 MNHNS and CDR2 SASEGT. CDR3 protein: CASSEGQGHQPQHF. Here the CDR3 DNA reads TGTGCCAGCAGTGAAGGACAGGGACATCAGCCCCAGCATTTT.

This rearrangement joins TRBV5-1 to TRBJ2-5; 14 nucleotides match TRBD2. Germline CDR1 and CDR2: SGHRS and YFSETQ. The CDR3 covers 22 residues. Trimming removed 5 bases from V and 5 bases from J; junction bases left unmatched: 26. CDR3 coding DNA: TGCGCCAGCAGGTGGAACCCGGCCGTAACCGGGACTAGCGGGAGAAGACTGGAGACCCAGTACTTC. This codes for CASRWNPAVTGTSGRRLETQYF.

The sample holds one count of this clone. V gene TRBV11-2 combines with J gene TRBJ2-5, with 8 bases that match TRBD2. The CDR3 loop spans 15 amino acids. Germline values: CDR1 SGHAT, CDR2 FQNNGV. V shed 1 base and J 4 bases; nucleotides not matched to a gene: 5. CDR3 DNA: TGTGCCAGCAGCTTAGGGACTAGCCCTGGAGAGACCCAGTACTTC. It encodes CASSLGTSPGETQYF.